These 13 T cell receptor beta chains were all obtained from the same sample, sequenced in a study of T cells after yellow fever vaccination. Using its own MiXCR run on the 5' RACE reads, TCRdb lists one record per CDR3 protein. The sample lists around 300,000 distinct CDR3 sequences, over 10% occurring once. The starting material was CD4+ T cells sorted from PBMCs, obtained 45 days after the yellow fever booster vaccination. The source of these receptors is a man aged 30 to 39 who received the YFV17D yellow fever vaccine.

The chain has TRBV5-4 and TRBJ2-1, with D possibly TRBD1 on 6 matching bases. The length of the CDR3 is 15 residues. V was pared by 0 bases and J by 8 bases, with 15 bases between. From germline, CDR1 is SGHNT and CDR2 YYREEE (reference sequence). CDR3 DNA sequence: TGTGCCAGCAGCTTGGGAACAGGGATATGGGATGAGCAGTTCTTC. This translates into CASSLGTGIWDEQFF. The complete variable domain, with remaining parts taken from reference TRBV5-4 and TRBJ2-1, reads ETGVTQSPTHLIKTRGQQVTLRCSSQSGHNTVSWYQQALGQGPQFIFQYYREEENGRGNFPPRFSGLQFPNYSSELNVNALELDDSALYLCASSLGTGIWDEQFFGPGTRLTVL.

The chain couples TRBV20-1 to TRBJ1-1; no clear D gene. Trimming took off 1 base at V and 1 base at J, with 13 bases between the two ends. Per germline, CDR1 DFQATT and CDR2 SNEGSKA (reference sequence). CDR3 length: 15 residues. This chain's CDR3 is CSARGRWTENTEAFF. In DNA, the CDR3 is TGCAGTGCTAGAGGGAGGTGGACGGAGAACACTGAAGCTTTCTTT.

The rearrangement joins TRBV10-3 to TRBJ1-1, with D unresolved. V lost 7 bases to trimming and J lost 1 base, with 13 bases between them. Looked up from germline, CDR1 is ENHRY and CDR2 is SYGVKD. CDR3 length: 14 amino acids. This CDR3 is CAITETAKNTEAFF. The CDR3 nucleotides are TGTGCCATCACCGAAACAGCAAAGAACACTGAAGCTTTCTTT.

The rearrangement links TRBV20-1 to TRBJ2-3; D might be TRBD2 (6 bases). CDR3 length equals 14 residues. CDR1 is DFQATT, CDR2 SNEGSKA, per germline (reference sequence). The V gene lost 3 bases and the J gene lost 1 base, with 11 bases spanning the gap. The CDR3 sequence is CSASTSSGTDTQYF. Here the CDR3 DNA reads TGCAGTGCTAGTACGTCTAGCGGCACAGATACGCAGTATTTT.

The rearrangement uses TRBV12-5 and TRBJ1-5, with D perhaps TRBD1 (6 bases). CDR3 size: 15 residues. Trimming stripped 1 base from V and 9 bases from J, with 16 bases between. Germline loops: CDR1 LGHNT, CDR2 FRNRAP. CDR3 sequence reads: CASGLARTDSVPQHF. The CDR3 region has the DNA TGTGCTAGTGGTTTGGCCCGGACAGATTCGGTGCCCCAGCATTTT.

On this clonotype: The junction does not match germline at one end; this may be a read error. J is TRBJ2-5 and V is TRBV18; TRBD2 aligns across 9 bases. Germline lookup yields CDR1 KGHSH and CDR2 LQKENI. This CDR3 is 17 amino acids long. CDR3 loop: CDSSPRLLTSGQETQYF. CDR3 DNA sequence: TGTGACAGCTCACCCCGGTTGTTGACTAGCGGACAAGAGACCCAGTACTTC.

In its sample, this clonotype was seen a few times. This chain uses TRBV27 with TRBJ1-2; 7 bases map to TRBD1. Germline V gene data show CDR1 as MNHEY and CDR2 as SMNVEV (reference sequence). The junction had 10 bases not matched to a gene; V was cut back by 6 bases and J by 3 bases. This CDR3 is built from 15 residues. The chain's CDR3 is CASSLRQGPYYGYTF. The CDR3 DNA reads TGTGCCAGCAGCCTACGACAGGGTCCCTACTATGGCTACACCTTC.

The rearrangement links TRBV7-6 to TRBJ2-5; D is possibly TRBD2 (6 bases). The V gene lost 1 base and the J gene lost 4 bases, with 13 bases spanning the gap. This CDR3 comprises 15 residues. Germline lookup yields CDR1 SGHVS and CDR2 FNYEAQ. CDR3 in amino acids: CASSLVRSGAETQYF. The CDR3 DNA follows: TGTGCCAGCAGCTTAGTTCGTTCGGGAGCAGAGACCCAGTACTTC.

V is TRBV6-5 and J is TRBJ2-5; TRBD2 agrees at 10 bases. Germline V gene data show CDR1 as MNHEY and CDR2 as SVGAGI. The CDR3 sequence is 15 residues long. V shed 2 bases and J 2 bases; nucleotides not matched to a gene: 2. CDR3 sequence reads: CASSYLAGVQETQYF. The DNA of the CDR3 is TGTGCCAGCAGTTACCTAGCGGGAGTTCAAGAGACCCAGTACTTC.

This clonotype has only a few counts. J is TRBJ1-5 and V is TRBV11-2; D is uncertain. The CDR3 spans 12 residues. Germline CDR1 is SGHAT and CDR2 is FQNNGV. V lost 5 bases, J lost 0 bases, and 2 bases lay in between. The CDR3 spells CASSGSNQPQHF. The CDR3 coding sequence is TGTGCCAGCAGCGGTAGCAATCAGCCCCAGCATTTT.

The rearrangement uses TRBV3-1 and TRBJ2-3, with unresolved D. CDR1 is LGHDT and CDR2 is YNNKEL in the germline V gene (reference sequence). The CDR3 covers 12 residues. V was trimmed by 4 bases and J by 4 bases, leaving 6 bases between them. CDR3 amino acids: CASSPVPDTQYF. Here the CDR3 DNA reads TGTGCCAGCAGCCCGGTCCCAGATACGCAGTATTTT.

There are a few counts of this clonotype. The rearrangement uses TRBV29-1 and TRBJ2-1, with a possible D match to TRBD1 (6 bases). Germline assignment: CDR1 SQVTM and CDR2 ANQGSEA. The CDR3 covers 12 residues. Trimming took 6 bases from V and 2 from J, leaving 8 bases between them. The CDR3 DNA is TGCAGCGTCCGGGACACCTACAATGAGCAGTTCTTC. This encodes CSVRDTYNEQFF.

The chain employs TRBV6-5 and TRBJ2-7; TRBD2 matches at 7 bases. Germline trimming cut 6 bases from V and 3 bases from J; bases unmatched to any gene: 2. CDR3 length: 12 residues. Germline V gene lookup returns CDR1 MNHEY and CDR2 SVGAGI. CDR3 protein: CASRGGVYEQYF. CDR3 bases: TGTGCCAGCAGGGGAGGGGTCTACGAGCAGTACTTC.